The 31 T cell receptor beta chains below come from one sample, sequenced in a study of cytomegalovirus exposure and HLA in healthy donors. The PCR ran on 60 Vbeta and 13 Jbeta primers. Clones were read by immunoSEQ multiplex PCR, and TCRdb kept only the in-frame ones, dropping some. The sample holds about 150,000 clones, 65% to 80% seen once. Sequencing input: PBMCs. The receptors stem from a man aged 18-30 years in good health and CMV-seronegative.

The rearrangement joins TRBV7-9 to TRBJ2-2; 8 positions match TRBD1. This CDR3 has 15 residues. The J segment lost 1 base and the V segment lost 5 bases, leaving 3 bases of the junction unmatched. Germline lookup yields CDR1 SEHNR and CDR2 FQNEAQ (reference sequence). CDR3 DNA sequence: TGTGCCAGCAGCGTAGGACAGGGGAACACCGGGGAGCTGTTTTTT. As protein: CASSVGQGNTGELFF.

The CDR3 protein is CASSPGTGNTEAFF. For the CDR3, the DNA is TGTGCCAGCAGCCCCGGGACAGGGAACACTGAAGCTTTCTTT. The chain combines TRBV5-5 with TRBJ1-1, with 8 positions matching TRBD1. Germline-derived CDR1 and CDR2 are SGHKS and YYEKEE (reference sequence). With V trimmed by 4 bases and J by 1 base, 3 bases remained unmatched. The CDR3 has 14 amino acids.

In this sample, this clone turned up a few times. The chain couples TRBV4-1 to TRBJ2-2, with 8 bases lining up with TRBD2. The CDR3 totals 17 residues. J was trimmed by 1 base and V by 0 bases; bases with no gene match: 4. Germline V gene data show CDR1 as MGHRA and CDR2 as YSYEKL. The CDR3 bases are TGCGCCAGCAGCCAAGATCCCCTAGCGGGGAACACCGGGGAGCTGTTTTTT. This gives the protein CASSQDPLAGNTGELFF.

The CDR3 here is CASSLDLQAPQHF. In nucleotides, the CDR3 is TGTGCCAGCAGCTTAGACCTGCAAGCGCCCCAGCATTTT. The chain couples TRBV11-2 to TRBJ1-5; D is unresolved. The CDR3 sequence is 13 residues long. Germline lookup yields CDR1 SGHAT and CDR2 FQNNGV. V lost 0 bases and J lost 9, with 9 bases in between. The whole variable domain, remainder taken from reference TRBV11-2 and TRBJ1-5, is EAGVAQSPRYKIIEKRQSVAFWCNPISGHATLYWYQQILGQGPKLLIQFQNNGVVDDSQLPKDRFSAERLKGVDSTLKIQPAKLEDSAVYLCASSLDLQAPQHFGDGTRLSIL.

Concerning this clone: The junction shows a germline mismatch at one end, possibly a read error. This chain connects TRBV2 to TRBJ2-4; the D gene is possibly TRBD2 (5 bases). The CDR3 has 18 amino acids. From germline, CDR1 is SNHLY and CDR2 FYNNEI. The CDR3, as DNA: TGTGCCAGCAAGGGCCCCCCGGCGGATTATCTAGCCAAAAACAGTCAGTACTTC. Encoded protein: CASKGPPADYLAKNSQYF.

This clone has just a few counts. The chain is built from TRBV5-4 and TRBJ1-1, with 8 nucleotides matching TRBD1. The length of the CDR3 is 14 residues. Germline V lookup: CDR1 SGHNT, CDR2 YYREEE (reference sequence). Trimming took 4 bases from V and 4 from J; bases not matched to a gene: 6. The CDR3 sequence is CASSKDRGGTEAFF. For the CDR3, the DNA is TGTGCCAGCAGCAAAGACAGGGGAGGCACTGAAGCTTTCTTT.

The CDR3 coding sequence is TGTGCCAGCAGTTTCGGGTTACAGGGGACTAGTGGCTACACCTTC. The encoded protein is CASSFGLQGTSGYTF. The chain combines TRBV27 with TRBJ1-2; 7 bases match TRBD1. Per the germline V gene, CDR1 is MNHEY and CDR2 is SMNVEV (reference sequence). CDR3 size: 15 residues. The trim removed 3 bases at V and 7 bases at J, leaving 11 bases unmatched.

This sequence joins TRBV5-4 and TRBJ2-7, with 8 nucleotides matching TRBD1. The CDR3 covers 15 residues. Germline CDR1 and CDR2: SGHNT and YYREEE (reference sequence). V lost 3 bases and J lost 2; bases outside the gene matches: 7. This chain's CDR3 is CASSSTGAVTYEQYF. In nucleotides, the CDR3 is TGTGCCAGCAGCTCGACAGGGGCCGTCACCTACGAGCAGTACTTC.

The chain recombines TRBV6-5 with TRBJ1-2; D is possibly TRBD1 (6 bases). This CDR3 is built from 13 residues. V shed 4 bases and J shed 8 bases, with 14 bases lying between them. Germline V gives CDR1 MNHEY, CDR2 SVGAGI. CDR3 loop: CASSLTGSGGYTF. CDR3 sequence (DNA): TGTGCCAGCAGTTTAACAGGGTCGGGAGGCTACACCTTC.

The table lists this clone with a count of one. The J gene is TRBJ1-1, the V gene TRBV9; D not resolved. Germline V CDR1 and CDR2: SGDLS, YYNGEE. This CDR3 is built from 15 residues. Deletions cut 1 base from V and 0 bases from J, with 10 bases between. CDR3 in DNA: TGTGCCAGCAGCGTACATCCGGGATTGAACACTGAAGCTTTCTTT. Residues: CASSVHPGLNTEAFF.

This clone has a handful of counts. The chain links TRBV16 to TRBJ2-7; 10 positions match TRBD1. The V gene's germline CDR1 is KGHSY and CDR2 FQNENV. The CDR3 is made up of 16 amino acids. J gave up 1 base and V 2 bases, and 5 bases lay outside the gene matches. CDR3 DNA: TGTGCCAGCAGCCAACATCGGACAGGGGGGTCCTACGAGCAGTACGTC. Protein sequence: CASSQHRTGGSYEQYV.

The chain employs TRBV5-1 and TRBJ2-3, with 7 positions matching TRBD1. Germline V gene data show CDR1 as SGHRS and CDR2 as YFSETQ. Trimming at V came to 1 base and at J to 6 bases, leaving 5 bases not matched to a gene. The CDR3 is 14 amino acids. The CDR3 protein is CASSLFDRVDTQYF. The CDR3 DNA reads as TGCGCCAGCAGCTTGTTTGACAGGGTGGATACGCAGTATTTT.

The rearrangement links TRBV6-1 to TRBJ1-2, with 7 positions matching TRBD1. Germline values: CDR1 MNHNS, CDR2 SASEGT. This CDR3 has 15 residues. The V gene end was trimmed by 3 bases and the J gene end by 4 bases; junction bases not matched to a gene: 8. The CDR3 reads CASSDRTGVTYGYTF. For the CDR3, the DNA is TGTGCCAGCAGTGATCGGACAGGAGTCACCTATGGCTACACCTTC.

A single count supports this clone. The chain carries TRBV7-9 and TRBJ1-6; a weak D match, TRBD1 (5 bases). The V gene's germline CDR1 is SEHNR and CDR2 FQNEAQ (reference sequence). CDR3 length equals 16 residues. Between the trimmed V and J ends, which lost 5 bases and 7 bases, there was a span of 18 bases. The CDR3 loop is CASSPDTKSWNSPLHF. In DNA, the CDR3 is TGTGCCAGCAGCCCGGACACCAAATCTTGGAATTCACCCCTCCACTTT.

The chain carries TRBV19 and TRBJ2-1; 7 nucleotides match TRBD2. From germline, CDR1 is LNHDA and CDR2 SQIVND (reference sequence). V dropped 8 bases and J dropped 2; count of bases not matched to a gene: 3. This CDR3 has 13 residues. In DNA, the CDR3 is TGTGCCAGTTCAGGACTAGCCTACAATGAGCAGTTCTTC. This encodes CASSGLAYNEQFF.

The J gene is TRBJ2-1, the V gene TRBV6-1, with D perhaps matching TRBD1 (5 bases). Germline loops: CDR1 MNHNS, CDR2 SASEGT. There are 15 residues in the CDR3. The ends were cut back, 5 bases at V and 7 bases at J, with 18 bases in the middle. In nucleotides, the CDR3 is TGTGCCAGCAGTCGACAGCCACGAGCCGAGAATGAGCAGTTCTTC. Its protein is CASSRQPRAENEQFF.

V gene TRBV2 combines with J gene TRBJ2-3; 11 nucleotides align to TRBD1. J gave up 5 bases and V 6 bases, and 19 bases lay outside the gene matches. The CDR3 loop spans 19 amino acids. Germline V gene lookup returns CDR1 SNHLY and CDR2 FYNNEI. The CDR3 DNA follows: TGTGCCAGCAGCGATATTACCACGGACAGGGGGCGAAGGGAAGATACGCAGTATTTT. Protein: CASSDITTDRGRREDTQYF.

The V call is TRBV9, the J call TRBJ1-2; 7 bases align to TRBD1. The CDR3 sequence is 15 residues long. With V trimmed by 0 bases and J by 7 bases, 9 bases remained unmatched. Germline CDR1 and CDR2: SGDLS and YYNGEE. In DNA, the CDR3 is TGTGCCAGCAGCGTAGCTTTACAGGGGAGAGGTGGCTACACCTTC. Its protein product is CASSVALQGRGGYTF.

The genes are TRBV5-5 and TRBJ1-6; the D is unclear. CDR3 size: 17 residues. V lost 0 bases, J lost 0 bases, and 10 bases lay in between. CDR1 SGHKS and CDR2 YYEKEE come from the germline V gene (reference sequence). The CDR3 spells CASSLGELLSYNSPLHF. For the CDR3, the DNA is TGTGCCAGCAGCTTGGGAGAGCTGCTCTCCTATAATTCACCCCTCCACTTT.

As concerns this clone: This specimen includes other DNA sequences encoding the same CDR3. CDR3 nucleotide sequence: TGCGCCAGCAGCCAAGAGGGACAGGGGTACACTGAAGCTTTCTTT. Its translation is CASSQEGQGYTEAFF. J is TRBJ1-1 and V is TRBV4-3; TRBD1 matches 10 bases. Germline V gene lookup returns CDR1 LGHNA and CDR2 YSLEER. There are 15 residues in the CDR3. Germline trimming cut 0 bases from V and 3 bases from J; bases unmatched to any gene: 1.

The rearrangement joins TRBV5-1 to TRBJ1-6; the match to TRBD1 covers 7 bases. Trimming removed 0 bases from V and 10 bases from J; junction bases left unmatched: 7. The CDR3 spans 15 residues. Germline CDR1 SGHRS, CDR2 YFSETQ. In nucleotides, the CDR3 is TGCGCCAGCAGCTTGGTTGGGCAGGGGGAATCACCCCTCCACTTT. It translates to CASSLVGQGESPLHF.

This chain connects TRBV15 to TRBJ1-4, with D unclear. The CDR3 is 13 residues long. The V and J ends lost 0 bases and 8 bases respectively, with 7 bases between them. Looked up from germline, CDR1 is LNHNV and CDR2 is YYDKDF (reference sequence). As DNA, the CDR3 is TGTGCCACCAGCAGAGAGAGGCAAGAAAAACTGTTTTTT. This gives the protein CATSRERQEKLFF.

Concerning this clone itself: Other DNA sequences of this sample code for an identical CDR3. CDR3 region: CASSTSDRRSSYEQYF. DNA for the CDR3: TGCGCCAGCAGCACCTCCGACAGGAGATCGTCCTACGAGCAGTACTTC. The chain joins TRBV5-1 to TRBJ2-7, with D maybe TRBD1 (6 bases). With 4 bases removed from V and 1 base from J, the gap between germline ends came to 18 bases. Germline CDR1 and CDR2: SGHRS and YFSETQ. The CDR3 is 16 amino acids.

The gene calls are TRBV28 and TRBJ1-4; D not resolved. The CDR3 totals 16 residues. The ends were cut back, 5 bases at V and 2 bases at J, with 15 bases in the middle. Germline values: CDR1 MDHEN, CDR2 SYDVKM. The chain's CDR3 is CASSPPLATTNEKLFF. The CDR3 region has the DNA TGTGCCAGCAGTCCTCCCTTAGCGACGACTAATGAAAAACTGTTTTTT.

The CDR3 is CASSQPLRHLTGAIQYF. In nucleotides, the CDR3 is TGCGCCAGCAGCCAACCTCTCCGCCACTTGACAGGGGCCATTCAGTACTTC. The rearrangement links TRBV4-1 to TRBJ2-4, with TRBD1 matching over 8 bases. With 2 bases clipped from V and 9 bases from J, the junction kept 15 bases outside the gene matches. Germline V gives CDR1 MGHRA, CDR2 YSYEKL. CDR3 size: 17 residues.

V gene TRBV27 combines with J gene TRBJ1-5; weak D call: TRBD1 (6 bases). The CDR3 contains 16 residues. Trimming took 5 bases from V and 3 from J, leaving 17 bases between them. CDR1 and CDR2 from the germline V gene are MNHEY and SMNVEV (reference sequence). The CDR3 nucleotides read TGTGCCAGCAGTCCCCTTCGGACAGTGAACAATCAGCCCCAGCATTTT. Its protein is CASSPLRTVNNQPQHF.

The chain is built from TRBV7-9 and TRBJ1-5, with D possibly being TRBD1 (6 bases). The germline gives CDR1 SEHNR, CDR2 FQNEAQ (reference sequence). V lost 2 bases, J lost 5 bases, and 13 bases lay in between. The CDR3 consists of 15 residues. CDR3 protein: CASSLSSGGYQPQHF. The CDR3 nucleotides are TGTGCCAGCAGCTTAAGTAGTGGGGGCTATCAGCCCCAGCATTTT.

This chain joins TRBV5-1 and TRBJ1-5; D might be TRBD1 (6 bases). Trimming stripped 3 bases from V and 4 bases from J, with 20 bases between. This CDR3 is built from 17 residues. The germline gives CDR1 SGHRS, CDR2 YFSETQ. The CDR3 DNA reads TGCGCCAGCAGCTCCCCAGGGCAGGGGATCGGAAATCAGCCCCAGCATTTT. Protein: CASSSPGQGIGNQPQHF. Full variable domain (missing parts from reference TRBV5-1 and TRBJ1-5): KAGVTQTPRYLIKTRGQQVTLSCSPISGHRSVSWYQQTPGQGLQFLFEYFSETQRNKGNFPGRFSGRQFSNSRSEMNVSTLELGDSALYLCASSSPGQGIGNQPQHFGDGTRLSIL.

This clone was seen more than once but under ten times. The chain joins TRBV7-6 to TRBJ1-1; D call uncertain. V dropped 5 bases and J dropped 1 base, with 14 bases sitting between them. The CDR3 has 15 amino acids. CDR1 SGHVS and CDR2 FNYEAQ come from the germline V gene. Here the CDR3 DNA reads TGTGCCAGCAGCCCCCAGGTGGGAGAGAACACTGAAGCTTTCTTT. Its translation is CASSPQVGENTEAFF.

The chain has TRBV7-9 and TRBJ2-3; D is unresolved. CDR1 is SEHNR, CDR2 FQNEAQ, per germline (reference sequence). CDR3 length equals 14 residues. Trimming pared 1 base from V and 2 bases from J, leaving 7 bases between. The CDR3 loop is CASSLDRDTDTQYF. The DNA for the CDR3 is TGTGCCAGCAGCTTAGACCGAGACACAGATACGCAGTATTTT.

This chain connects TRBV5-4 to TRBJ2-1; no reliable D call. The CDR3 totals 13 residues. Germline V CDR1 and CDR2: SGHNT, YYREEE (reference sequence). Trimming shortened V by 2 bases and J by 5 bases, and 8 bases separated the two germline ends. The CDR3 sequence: CASSFLLDNEQFF. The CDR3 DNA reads TGTGCCAGCAGCTTCCTCCTTGACAATGAGCAGTTCTTC.